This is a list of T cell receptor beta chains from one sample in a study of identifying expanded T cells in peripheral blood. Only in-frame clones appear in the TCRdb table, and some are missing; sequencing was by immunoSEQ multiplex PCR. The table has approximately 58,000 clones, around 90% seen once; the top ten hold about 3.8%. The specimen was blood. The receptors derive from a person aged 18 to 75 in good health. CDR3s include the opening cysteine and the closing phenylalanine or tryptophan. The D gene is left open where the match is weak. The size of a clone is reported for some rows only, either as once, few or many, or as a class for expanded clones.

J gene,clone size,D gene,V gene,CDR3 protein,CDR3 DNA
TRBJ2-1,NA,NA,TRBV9,CASSVATLSNNEQFF,TGTGCCAGCAGCGTAGCCACCCTATCAAACAATGAGCAGTTCTTC
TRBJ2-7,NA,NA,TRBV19,CASSMVGAVAYEQYF,TGTGCCAGTAGTATGGTGGGGGCTGTCGCCTACGAGCAGTACTTC
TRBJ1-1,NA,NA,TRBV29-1,CSVERGQEAFF,TGCAGCGTTGAAAGGGGTCAGGAAGCTTTCTTT
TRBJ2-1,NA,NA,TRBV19,CASKSTRENEQFF,TGTGCCAGTAAATCGACTAGAGAGAATGAGCAGTTCTTC
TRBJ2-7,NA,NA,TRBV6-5,CASSPGLPDYEQYF,TGTGCCAGCAGTCCCGGACTACCAGACTACGAGCAGTACTTC
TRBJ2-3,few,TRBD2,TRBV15,CATSSQLTSADTQYF,TGTGCCACCAGCAGCCAACTAACTAGCGCAGATACGCAGTATTTT
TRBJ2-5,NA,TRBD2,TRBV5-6,CASSLLRTRGIQETQYF,TGTGCCAGCAGCTTGCTTAGGACTAGAGGAATACAAGAGACCCAGTACTTC
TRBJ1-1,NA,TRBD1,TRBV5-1,CASSLGTVGSVAFF,TGCGCCAGCAGCTTAGGGACAGTGGGTAGCGTCGCTTTCTTT
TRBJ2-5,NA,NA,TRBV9,CASSGTEETQYF,TGTGCCAGCAGCGGAACAGAAGAGACCCAGTACTTC
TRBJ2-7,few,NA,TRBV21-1,CASNYEGITTYEQYF,TGTGCCAGCAACTACGAGGGAATCACGACCTACGAGCAGTACTTC
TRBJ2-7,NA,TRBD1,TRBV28,CASNLGQGLSYEQYF,TGTGCCAGCAACCTGGGACAGGGCCTTTCCTACGAGCAGTACTTC
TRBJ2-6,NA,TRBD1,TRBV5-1,CASSWTGGGGANVLTF,TGCGCCAGCAGCTGGACAGGGGGTGGAGGGGCCAACGTCCTGACTTTC
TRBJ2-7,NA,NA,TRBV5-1,CASSSGTPSYEQYF,TGCGCCAGCAGCTCCGGGACACCATCCTACGAGCAGTACTTC
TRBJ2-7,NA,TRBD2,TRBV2,CASSERTASGTLTYEQYF,TGTGCCAGCAGTGAAAGGACGGCTAGCGGGACCCTAACCTACGAGCAGTACTTC
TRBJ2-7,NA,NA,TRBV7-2,CASSLDGGGFEQYF,TGTGCCAGCAGCTTAGACGGAGGGGGCTTCGAGCAGTACTTC
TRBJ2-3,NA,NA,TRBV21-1,CASSKAPLAGEGDTQYF,TGTGCCAGCAGCAAAGCGCCCCTAGCGGGGGAAGGAGATACGCAGTATTTT
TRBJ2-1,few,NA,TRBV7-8,CASSLGYRERQFF,TGTGCCAGCAGCTTAGGTTACAGGGAGCGGCAGTTCTTC
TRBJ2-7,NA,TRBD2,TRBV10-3,CAISPLAGSDFTSQYF,TGTGCCATCAGTCCCCTAGCGGGTTCCGATTTTACGAGCCAGTACTTC
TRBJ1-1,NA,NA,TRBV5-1,CASSWSTGGNTEAFF,TGCGCCAGCAGCTGGTCGACAGGAGGGAATACTGAAGCTTTCTTT
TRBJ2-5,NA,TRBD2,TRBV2,CASRKGGETQYF,TGTGCCAGCAGGAAGGGAGGGGAGACCCAGTACTTC
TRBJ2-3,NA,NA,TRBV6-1,CASSRAGTDTQYF,TGTGCCAGCAGCCGAGCCGGCACAGATACGCAGTATTTT
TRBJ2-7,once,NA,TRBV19,CASSRATEGYEQYF,TGTGCCAGTAGTAGAGCCACCGAGGGGTACGAGCAGTACTTC
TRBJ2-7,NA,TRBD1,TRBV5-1,CASSSGTDPYEQYF,TGCGCCAGCAGCTCCGGGACAGACCCCTACGAGCAGTACTTC
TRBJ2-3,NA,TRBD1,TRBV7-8,CASSLRGTGSYADTQYF,TGTGCCAGCAGCTTAAGGGGGACAGGGAGTTATGCAGATACGCAGTATTTT
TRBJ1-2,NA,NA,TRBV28,CASSLPPGSLGYGYTF,TGTGCCAGCAGTCTTCCCCCGGGGTCCCTTGGCTATGGCTACACCTTC
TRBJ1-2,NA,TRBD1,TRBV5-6,CASGQGAYGYTF,TGTGCCAGCGGACAGGGGGCCTATGGCTACACCTTC
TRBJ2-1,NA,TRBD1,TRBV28,CASKTHRDRGLNEQFF,TGTGCCAGCAAGACACACCGGGACAGGGGGCTCAATGAGCAGTTCTTC
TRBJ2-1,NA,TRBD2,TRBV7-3,CASSRGTSGIDEQFF,TGTGCCAGCAGCCGTGGGACTAGCGGGATCGATGAGCAGTTCTTC
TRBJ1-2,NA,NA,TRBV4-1,CASSQVPRRGDYGYTF,TGCGCCAGCAGCCAAGTCCCGAGGCGGGGGGACTATGGCTACACCTTC
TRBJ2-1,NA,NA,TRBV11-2,CASSLDLLLNEQFF,TGTGCCAGCAGCTTAGATCTCTTGCTCAATGAGCAGTTCTTC
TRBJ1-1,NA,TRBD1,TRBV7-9,CASSLAGQEEAFF,TGTGCCAGCAGCTTAGCGGGACAGGAAGAGGCTTTCTTT
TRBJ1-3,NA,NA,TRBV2,CASAIQGNTIYF,TGTGCCAGCGCCATTCAGGGAAACACCATATATTTT
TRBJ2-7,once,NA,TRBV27,CASRTGPYEQYF,TGTGCCAGCAGGACAGGACCCTACGAGCAGTACTTC
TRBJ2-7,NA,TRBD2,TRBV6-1,CASSSLAGGPAEQYF,TGTGCCAGCAGTTCCCTGGCGGGAGGGCCGGCTGAGCAGTACTTC
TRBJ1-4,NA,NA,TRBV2,CASKDTYTTNEKLFF,TGTGCCAGCAAGGACACCTACACAACTAATGAAAAACTGTTTTTT
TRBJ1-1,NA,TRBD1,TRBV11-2,CASSPQTGEFGAFF,TGTGCCAGCAGCCCCCAGACAGGGGAATTTGGCGCTTTCTTT
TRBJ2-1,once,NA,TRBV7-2,CASSPGGSYNEQFF,TGTGCCAGCAGCCCTGGGGGCTCCTACAATGAGCAGTTCTTC
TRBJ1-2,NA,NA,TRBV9,CASSVGGYGYTF,TGTGCCAGCAGCGTAGGGGGCTATGGCTACACCTTC
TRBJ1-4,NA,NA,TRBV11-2,CASSLGGLGLGSEKLFF,TGTGCCAGCAGCTTAGGGGGGCTGGGGCTAGGAAGTGAAAAACTGTTTTTT